This TCR beta chain originates from a study of cytomegalovirus exposure and HLA in healthy donors. The PCR was carried out with 60 Vbeta primers and 13 Jbeta primers. Data came from immunoSEQ multiplex PCR; TCRdb stores just in-frame clones and leaves some out. The sample yields 150,000 to 250,000 clones, about 82% seen once. The V segment lost 5 bases and the J segment 3 bases; nucleotides outside the gene matches: 1. CDR1 is SGHDN, CDR2 FVKESK, per germline. The CDR3 is made up of 14 amino acids. This clone has a handful of counts. What it recognizes is unknown. General observations from the study: Researchers left out some V segments, among them TRBV6-2 and TRBV6-3, as indistinguishable. For most subjects, TCR beta sequences were reported to predict HLA-A and HLA-B alleles with accuracy.

The sample was PBMCs. This rearrangement joins TRBV14 to TRBJ2-5; 12 nucleotides align to TRBD2. The clonotype was recovered from a woman aged 45 to 65 in good health and CMV-seronegative. CDR3 sequence reads: CASSRTSGKETQYF. The CDR3 bases are TGTGCCAGCAGCAGGACTAGCGGGAAAGAGACCCAGTACTTC. The whole variable domain, remainder taken from reference TRBV14 and TRBJ2-5, is EAGVTQFPSHSVIEKGQTVTLRCDPISGHDNLYWYRRVMGKEIKFLLHFVKESKQDESGMPNNRFLAERTGGTYSTLKVQPAELEDSGVYFCASSRTSGKETQYFGPGTRLLVL.